This TCR beta chain was found in a study of T cell changes during pregnancy in multiple sclerosis. The protocol was immunoSEQ multiplex PCR, while the TCRdb copy is restricted to in-frame clones and leaves out a portion. The data show approximately 40,000 clones, approximately 92% seen once. The CDR3 covers 17 residues. J was trimmed by 5 bases and V by 6 bases; bases with no gene match: 16. Germline assignment: CDR1 LNHNV and CDR2 YYDKDF (reference sequence). The sequenced sample was CD8+ T cells from peripheral blood mononuclear cells, obtained in the third trimester of pregnancy. The chain couples TRBV15 to TRBJ2-1; 7 positions agree with TRBD1. The clonotype originates from a female donor with multiple sclerosis, enrolled in a pregnancy study. Here the CDR3 DNA reads TGTGCCACCAGTTACCCGAGGGGGCCCGCGACCAACAATGAGCAGTTCTTC. It is translated as CATSYPRGPATNNEQFF.